Below, 32 T cell receptor beta chains from the same sample are listed, as sequenced in a study of blood T cell repertoires in COVID-19. Clones were read by immunoSEQ multiplex PCR, and TCRdb kept only the in-frame ones, dropping some. The sample yields approximately 100,000 clones, approximately 84% seen once. Sequencing used peripheral blood. These receptors came from a man aged 60-69 years with acute or convalescent COVID-19.

This chain joins TRBV5-1 and TRBJ1-5, with D perhaps TRBD1 (5 bases). Trimming left V 0 bases short and J 5 bases short, with 9 bases between. The length of the CDR3 is 14 residues. The V gene's germline CDR1 is SGHRS and CDR2 YFSETQ. CDR3 sequence reads: CASSLEGLHQPQHF. The DNA of the CDR3 is TGCGCCAGCAGCTTGGAGGGGCTACATCAGCCCCAGCATTTT.

The chain is built from TRBV5-1 and TRBJ1-1; 7 bases agree with TRBD1. Trimming took 0 bases from V and 3 from J; bases not matched to a gene: 2. The germline V gene has CDR1 SGHRS and CDR2 YFSETQ. There are 14 residues in the CDR3. CDR3 coding DNA: TGCGCCAGCAGCTTGGCCGGACAGGACACTGAAGCTTTCTTT. Translating gives CASSLAGQDTEAFF.

V gene TRBV19 combines with J gene TRBJ2-7; TRBD1 agrees at 7 bases. This CDR3 has 14 residues. V lost 5 bases and J lost 7; bases outside the gene matches: 11. In germline, CDR1 is LNHDA, CDR2 SQIVND (reference sequence). As DNA, the CDR3 is TGTGCCAGTAGTTCCCCGACAGGGCGCCAAGAGCAGTACTTC. Its translation is CASSSPTGRQEQYF.

This chain connects TRBV15 to TRBJ2-3; 11 bases map to TRBD1. This CDR3 spans 13 amino acids. V shed 1 base and J 13 bases; nucleotides not matched to a gene: 4. Germline V gene sequence: CDR1 LNHNV, CDR2 YYDKDF (reference sequence). Here the CDR3 reads CATSRGTGGEEYF. The CDR3 DNA reads as TGTGCCACCAGCAGAGGGACAGGGGGCGAGGAGTATTTT.

V usage is TRBV10-3 and J usage is TRBJ2-2; 7 positions match TRBD1. V was pared by 0 bases and J by 2 bases, with 3 bases of the junction left unmatched. CDR3 size: 16 residues. CDR1 and CDR2 from the germline V gene are ENHRY and SYGVKD. The CDR3 DNA reads as TGTGCCATCAGTGAGTCCAGGGACAGCAACACCGGGGAGCTGTTTTTT. Protein product: CAISESRDSNTGELFF.

This clone was seen just once. V and J are TRBV19 and TRBJ1-2, with D perhaps TRBD1 (6 bases). V was trimmed by 10 bases and J by 4 bases, leaving 19 bases between them. CDR1 and CDR2 from the germline V gene are LNHDA and SQIVND (reference sequence). The CDR3 is made up of 14 amino acids. The CDR3: CATAGTPRSYGYTF. Here the CDR3 DNA reads TGTGCCACCGCCGGGACACCTCGATCCTATGGCTACACCTTC.

This chain links TRBV6-5 with TRBJ1-3, with D hard to call. Germline-derived CDR1 and CDR2 are MNHEY and SVGAGI. The length of the CDR3 is 14 residues. V lost 10 bases to trimming and J lost 0 bases, with 13 bases between them. The CDR3 loop reads CATLRESSGNTIYF. Written as DNA, the CDR3 is TGTGCCACCCTACGGGAGAGCTCTGGAAACACCATATATTTT.

V usage is TRBV7-6 and J usage is TRBJ2-1, with 8 bases that match TRBD2. CDR1 and CDR2 (germline): SGHVS, FNYEAQ. The trim removed 5 bases at V and 1 base at J, leaving 4 bases unmatched. The CDR3 is made up of 15 amino acids. This chain's CDR3 is CASSRTSLSYNEQFF. CDR3 bases: TGTGCCAGCAGCCGGACTAGCCTATCCTACAATGAGCAGTTCTTC.

CDR3 in DNA: TGTGCCAGCAGCCGACTTTTAGCGGGGGTTTACAATGAGCAGTTCTTC. Protein product: CASSRLLAGVYNEQFF. This chain links TRBV3-1 (or the pseudogene TRBV3-2) with TRBJ2-1, with 9 bases fitting TRBD2. The CDR3 covers 16 residues. Germline V gives CDR1 LGHDT, CDR2 YNNKEL (reference sequence). V trimming: 4 bases; J trimming: 4 bases; junction bases outside the gene matches: 8.

The rearrangement links TRBV11-2 to TRBJ1-1; D gene uncertain. Trimming took 4 bases from V and 7 from J, leaving 13 bases between them. CDR1 is SGHAT and CDR2 is FQNNGV in the germline V gene. This CDR3 is 13 amino acids long. CDR3 nucleotide sequence: TGTGCCAGCAGCTCCGACCGGGATCTTGAAGCTTTCTTT. It codes for CASSSDRDLEAFF.

V and J are TRBV28 and TRBJ1-3; 11 bases line up with TRBD1. V gave up 5 bases and J gave up 1 base; unmatched junction bases: 4. CDR1 MDHEN and CDR2 SYDVKM come from the germline V gene. The CDR3 extends over 16 amino acids. DNA of the CDR3: TGTGCCAGCAGTAGTGGGACAGGGGGTTCTGGAAACACCATATATTTT. As protein: CASSSGTGGSGNTIYF.

This clone was recorded once. The chain carries TRBV19 and TRBJ1-5, with 9 nucleotides matching TRBD1. V lost 4 bases to trimming and J lost 5 bases; unmatched junction nucleotides: 15. This CDR3 is built from 18 residues. CDR1 is LNHDA, CDR2 SQIVND, per germline (reference sequence). DNA of the CDR3: TGTGCCAGTAGTAAAGAGGGGAACAGGGGGCCGCGTCATCAGCCCCAGCATTTT. The encoded protein is CASSKEGNRGPRHQPQHF.

The chain joins TRBV4-1 to TRBJ2-5; D is perhaps TRBD2 (6 bases). The CDR3 spans 14 residues. CDR1 is MGHRA, CDR2 YSYEKL, per germline. Trimming took off 0 bases at V and 5 bases at J, with 10 bases between the two ends. The chain's CDR3 is CASSQEAGLETQYF. CDR3 sequence (DNA): TGCGCCAGCAGCCAAGAGGCGGGGCTGGAGACCCAGTACTTC.

The gene calls are TRBV10-1 and TRBJ2-7; 7 nucleotides match TRBD1. The CDR3 has 14 residues. The V and J ends lost 4 bases and 3 bases, in that order; junction bases with no gene match: 6. Germline CDR1 and CDR2: WNHNN and SYGVQD (reference sequence). This CDR3 reads CASSAQRTGYEQYF. CDR3 DNA: TGCGCCAGCAGTGCCCAGCGGACAGGCTACGAGCAGTACTTC.

The chain has TRBV15 and TRBJ1-2, with a tentative D call TRBD1 (6 bases). Per the germline V gene, CDR1 is LNHNV and CDR2 is YYDKDF (reference sequence). CDR3 length: 15 amino acids. Trimming shortened V by 0 bases and J by 7 bases, and 15 bases separated the two germline ends. Here the CDR3 reads CATSRDLARGGGYTF. CDR3 sequence (DNA): TGTGCCACCAGCAGAGATCTAGCCAGGGGTGGTGGCTACACCTTC.

The chain uses TRBV10-2 and TRBJ2-7, with TRBD1 matching 8 bases. Germline V gene data show CDR1 as WSHSY and CDR2 as SAAADI. V shed 9 bases and J 3 bases; nucleotides not matched to a gene: 10. The CDR3 contains 14 residues. Here the CDR3 DNA reads TGCGCCAGTACCTTGACAGGGGACAGCTACGAGCAGTACTTC. It specifies CASTLTGDSYEQYF.

This rearrangement joins TRBV12-5 to TRBJ1-6; 10 bases are shared with TRBD1. Per the germline V gene, CDR1 is LGHNT and CDR2 is FRNRAP. The junction had 7 bases not matched to a gene; V was cut back by 2 bases and J by 9 bases. This CDR3 has 16 amino acids. CDR3 region: CASGLSTGTGVSPLHF. Written as DNA, the CDR3 is TGTGCTAGTGGTTTGAGTACCGGGACAGGGGTTTCACCCCTCCACTTT.

This clone came up once. The gene calls are TRBV4-2 and TRBJ1-1, with D maybe TRBD1 (6 bases). The ends were cut back, 4 bases at V and 0 bases at J, with 15 bases in the middle. The CDR3 totals 16 residues. Per the germline V gene, CDR1 is LGHNA and CDR2 is YNFKEQ. CDR3 DNA sequence: TGTGCCAGCAGCCTAATGGGGGCAACTATGAACACTGAAGCTTTCTTT. Translation gives CASSLMGATMNTEAFF.

This clone has a single count. The chain uses TRBV5-1 and TRBJ1-6, with D perhaps matching TRBD1 (6 bases). CDR1 and CDR2 from the germline V gene are SGHRS and YFSETQ. The CDR3 is made up of 17 amino acids. V was cut by 0 bases and J by 8 bases, with 18 bases left in between. CDR3 protein: CASSLGLAGRGHSPLHF. CDR3 coding DNA: TGCGCCAGCAGCTTGGGTTTAGCCGGCAGGGGCCATTCACCCCTCCACTTT.

The rearrangement links TRBV30 to TRBJ1-4, with 11 bases fitting TRBD1. The CDR3 has 15 amino acids. V lost 2 bases and J lost 6; bases outside the gene matches: 5. Germline loops: CDR1 GTSNPN, CDR2 SVGIG (reference sequence). CDR3 coding DNA: TGTGCCTGGAGTATTACGGGACAGGGGGATGAAAAACTGTTTTTT. Translating gives CAWSITGQGDEKLFF. Based on the CDR3 plus reference TRBV30 and TRBJ1-4, the full variable domain is SQTIHQWPATLVQPVGSPLSLECTVEGTSNPNLYWYRQAAGRGLQLLFYSVGIGQISSEVPQNLSASRPQDRQFILSSKKLLLSDSGFYLCAWSITGQGDEKLFFGSGTQLSVL.

This sequence joins TRBV27 and TRBJ2-7; 8 bases fit TRBD1. Germline values: CDR1 MNHEY, CDR2 SMNVEV (reference sequence). The J segment lost 3 bases and the V segment lost 6 bases, leaving 10 bases of the junction unmatched. The CDR3 consists of 15 residues. The chain's CDR3 is CASSAAGGEGYEQYF. The CDR3 bases are TGTGCCAGCAGCGCTGCAGGGGGCGAAGGCTACGAGCAGTACTTC.

This clone was recorded once. The chain is built from TRBV30 and TRBJ1-1; D might be TRBD1 (6 bases). Germline V gives CDR1 GTSNPN, CDR2 SVGIG (reference sequence). The CDR3 length is 14 residues. Trimming stripped 1 base from V and 1 base from J, with 10 bases between. Written as DNA, the CDR3 is TGTGCCTGGAGTGGAGTACAGGGGAACACTGAAGCTTTCTTT. Protein: CAWSGVQGNTEAFF.

The V gene is TRBV4-1, the J gene TRBJ1-1; 7 bases fit TRBD1. Germline CDR1 and CDR2: MGHRA and YSYEKL. The CDR3 runs 15 residues. V gave up 2 bases and J gave up 1 base; unmatched junction bases: 4. The CDR3 protein is CASSQYDRENTEAFF. CDR3 in DNA: TGCGCCAGCAGCCAATACGACAGGGAGAACACTGAAGCTTTCTTT.

The V call is TRBV3-1 (or the pseudogene TRBV3-2), the J call TRBJ2-1, with 13 bases aligning to TRBD2. Trimming cost V 4 bases and J 9 bases; bases outside gene matches: 6. The germline V gene has CDR1 LGHDT and CDR2 YNNKEL (reference sequence). This CDR3 contains 15 residues. The CDR3 protein is CASSRTSGGDGEQFF. Written as DNA, the CDR3 is TGTGCCAGCAGCCGTACTAGCGGGGGGGACGGTGAGCAGTTCTTC.

V and J are TRBV5-8 and TRBJ1-6, with D hard to call. Per germline, CDR1 SGHTS and CDR2 YDEGEE. The ends were cut back, 2 bases at V and 7 bases at J, with 10 bases in the middle. The CDR3 consists of 14 residues. The CDR3 DNA sequence: TGTGCCAGCAGCTTTGTCGGGAGCAATTCACCCCTCCACTTT. It is translated as CASSFVGSNSPLHF.

This chain connects TRBV10-3 to TRBJ1-2; weak D call: TRBD1 (6 bases). V was clipped by 0 bases and J by 5 bases, with 13 bases between them. The CDR3 loop spans 15 amino acids. Per germline, CDR1 ENHRY and CDR2 SYGVKD. The chain's CDR3 is CAISESNMGAYGYTF. The CDR3 bases are TGTGCCATCAGTGAGTCGAATATGGGGGCTTATGGCTACACCTTC.

This chain uses TRBV12-3 or TRBV12-4 with TRBJ1-1; D remains ambiguous. The CDR3 is 13 amino acids. Deletions cut 7 bases from V and 1 base from J, with 10 bases between. This CDR3 is CASTSPGNTEAFF. CDR3 nucleotides: TGTGCCAGCACCTCACCAGGGAACACTGAAGCTTTCTTT.

The chain links TRBV19 to TRBJ2-7, with D unresolved. V lost 0 bases and J lost 3, with 9 bases in between. This CDR3 comprises 14 residues. Per germline, CDR1 LNHDA and CDR2 SQIVND (reference sequence). The CDR3 nucleotides are TGTGCCAGTAGTATAGAGTCCCAGTTCTACGAGCAGTACTTC. It specifies CASSIESQFYEQYF.

The chain recombines TRBV11-2 with TRBJ2-1; TRBD2 matches 8 bases. From germline, CDR1 is SGHAT and CDR2 FQNNGV. After removal of 2 bases from V and 5 bases from J, the junction contained 5 bases not matched to a gene. The CDR3 covers 15 residues. As DNA, the CDR3 is TGTGCCAGCAGCTTACACGGGGGGGCGAACAATGAGCAGTTCTTC. It yields the protein CASSLHGGANNEQFF.

This rearrangement joins TRBV3-1 (or the pseudogene TRBV3-2) to TRBJ1-2; unclear D gene. Trimming left V 2 bases short and J 3 bases short, with 13 bases between. The germline V gene has CDR1 LGHDT and CDR2 YNNKEL (reference sequence). The CDR3 contains 15 residues. In DNA, the CDR3 is TGTGCCAGCAGCCAACTTTCCCGTACGGACTATGGCTACACCTTC. Translation: CASSQLSRTDYGYTF.

This clone was observed once. The chain employs TRBV2 and TRBJ1-1; no definite D call. The CDR3 runs to 14 residues. Germline V lookup: CDR1 SNHLY, CDR2 FYNNEI. Trimming removed 4 bases at V and 1 base at J, with 10 bases between. The CDR3 DNA is TGTGCCAGCAGTGTAACGCCCGGGAACACTGAAGCTTTCTTT. Protein: CASSVTPGNTEAFF.

For the CDR3, the DNA is TGTGCCAGCTCACCGGCGGGGGGGCACACAGATACGCAGTATTTT. The encoded protein is CASSPAGGHTDTQYF. The rearrangement uses TRBV18 and TRBJ2-3; 9 nucleotides agree with TRBD2. J was trimmed by 2 bases and V by 3 bases; bases with no gene match: 3. Germline loops: CDR1 KGHSH, CDR2 LQKENI. The CDR3 has 15 amino acids.